This T cell receptor (beta chain) was obtained from a study of tumor-infiltrating lymphocytes in localized non-small cell lung cancer. The data were produced by immunoSEQ multiplex PCR, yet TCRdb's version contains in-frame clones alone and is incomplete. Among thousands of clones listed, more than 60% were seen once. The source is a human donor with non-small cell lung cancer. Sequences were obtained from lung tumor tissue.

For the CDR3, the DNA is TGTGCCAGCAGCTCACAGGGGTTAGCGAGGAATTCACCCCTCCACTTT. This gives the protein CASSSQGLARNSPLHF. The chain couples TRBV7-2 to TRBJ1-6, with 7 nucleotides matching TRBD1. Trimming removed 4 bases from V and 7 bases from J; junction bases left unmatched: 10. Germline V gene data show CDR1 as SGHTA and CDR2 as FQGNSA. The CDR3 extends over 16 amino acids.